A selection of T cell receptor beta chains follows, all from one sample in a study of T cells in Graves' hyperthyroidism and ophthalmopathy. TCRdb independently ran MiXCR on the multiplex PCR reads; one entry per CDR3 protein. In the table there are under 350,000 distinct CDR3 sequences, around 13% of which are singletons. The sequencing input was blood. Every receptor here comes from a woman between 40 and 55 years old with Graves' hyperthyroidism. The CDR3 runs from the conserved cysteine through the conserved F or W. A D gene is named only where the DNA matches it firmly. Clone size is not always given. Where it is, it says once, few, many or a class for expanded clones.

CDR3: CASTDRLADEQFF
DNA: TGTGCCAGCACCGACAGACTAGCGGATGAGCAGTTCTTC
D: TRBD2
J: TRBJ2-1
V: TRBV2
size: many

CDR3: CASRTGIYEQYF
DNA: TGTGCCAGCAGGACAGGGATCTACGAGCAGTACTTC
D: TRBD1
J: TRBJ2-7
V: TRBV12-3/TRBV12-4
size: many

CDR3: CASSGKGLAGAYEQYF
DNA: TGTGCCAGCAGCGGAAAGGGACTAGCGGGAGCCTACGAGCAGTACTTC
D: TRBD2
J: TRBJ2-7
V: TRBV11-2
size: many

CDR3: CSVEVRPYSYAEAFF
DNA: TGCAGCGTTGAAGTCAGGCCATACTCCTACGCTGAAGCTTTCTTT
D: .
J: TRBJ1-1
V: TRBV29-1
size: many

CDR3: CATSDPIDNDPYGYTF
DNA: TGTGCCACCAGTGATCCCATTGACAATGACCCCTATGGCTACACCTTC
D: .
J: TRBJ1-2
V: TRBV24-1
size: many

CDR3: CASGLGLYNEQFF
DNA: TGTGCCAGCGGACTCGGCCTGTACAATGAGCAGTTCTTC
D: .
J: TRBJ2-1
V: TRBV7-2
size: many

CDR3: CATSRGASTGQYVSGANVLTF
DNA: TGTGCCACCAGCAGGGGCGCCTCTACGGGACAGTACGTCTCTGGGGCCAACGTCCTGACTTTC
D: TRBD1
J: TRBJ2-6
V: TRBV15
size: .

CDR3: CSARDILGEPEDYGYTF
DNA: TGCAGTGCTAGAGATATCCTCGGGGAGCCAGAGGACTATGGCTACACCTTC
D: .
J: TRBJ1-2
V: TRBV20-1
size: many

CDR3: CSGITSGSVYEQYF
DNA: TGCAGCGGAATAACTAGCGGGAGCGTATACGAGCAGTACTTC
D: TRBD2
J: TRBJ2-7
V: TRBV29-1
size: many

CDR3: CASSRGWANTEAFF
DNA: TGTGCCAGCAGCCGAGGATGGGCGAACACTGAAGCTTTCTTT
D: .
J: TRBJ1-1
V: TRBV25-1
size: many

CDR3: CASVSGNGGTDTQYF
DNA: TGCGCCAGCGTTAGCGGGAACGGTGGGACAGATACGCAGTATTTT
D: TRBD2
J: TRBJ2-3
V: TRBV5-1
size: .

CDR3: CASAISFADTQYF
DNA: TGTGCTAGTGCTATTAGCTTCGCAGATACGCAGTATTTT
D: .
J: TRBJ2-3
V: TRBV12-5
size: few

CDR3: CASSQQAQTQYF
DNA: TGTGCCAGCAGCCAACAGGCGCAGACCCAGTACTTC
D: .
J: TRBJ2-5
V: TRBV3-1
size: many

CDR3: CASSPRSSTDTQYF
DNA: TGTGCCAGCTCACCACGCTCTAGCACAGATACGCAGTATTTT
D: .
J: TRBJ2-3
V: TRBV18
size: many

CDR3: CASISGSGTYNEQFF
DNA: TGTGCCAGTATCAGCGGGAGTGGAACCTACAATGAGCAGTTCTTC
D: TRBD2
J: TRBJ2-1
V: TRBV28
size: many

CDR3: CASSSGAWSRNTEAFF
DNA: TGTGCCAGCAGCTCGGGTGCTTGGAGTCGTAACACTGAAGCTTTCTTT
D: .
J: TRBJ1-1
V: TRBV7-6
size: many

CDR3: CASTTSGGSYNEQFF
DNA: TGTGCCAGCACCACTAGCGGGGGATCCTACAATGAGCAGTTCTTC
D: TRBD2
J: TRBJ2-1
V: TRBV28
size: few

CDR3: CASSQDYQNWGEQYF
DNA: TGCGCCAGCAGCCAAGACTATCAAAATTGGGGCGAGCAGTACTTC
D: .
J: TRBJ2-7
V: TRBV4-1
size: .

CDR3: CAWNTFYGYTF
DNA: TGTGCCTGGAACACCTTTTATGGCTACACCTTC
D: .
J: TRBJ1-2
V: TRBV30
size: many

CDR3: CASSRSDRGGRSAEAFF
DNA: TGTGCCAGTAGTCGGTCAGACCGAGGGGGGCGTTCCGCTGAAGCTTTCTTT
D: .
J: TRBJ1-1
V: TRBV19
size: few

CDR3: CAWSRSYGYTF
DNA: TGTGCCTGGAGCAGAAGTTATGGCTACACCTTC
D: .
J: TRBJ1-2
V: TRBV30
size: few

CDR3: CAISGAASGITDTQYF
DNA: TGTGCCATCAGTGGGGCCGCGAGCGGGATTACAGATACGCAGTATTTT
D: TRBD2
J: TRBJ2-3
V: TRBV10-3
size: few

CDR3: CASSLAGTGYSYNSPLHF
DNA: TGCGCCAGCAGCTTGGCCGGGACAGGGTACTCCTATAATTCACCCCTCCACTTT
D: TRBD1
J: TRBJ1-6
V: TRBV5-1
size: .

CDR3: CSARDWTSTGGYTF
DNA: TGCAGTGCTAGAGATTGGACTTCTACTGGGGGCTACACCTTC
D: .
J: TRBJ1-2
V: TRBV20-1
size: many

CDR3: CSGVSGAFDEQYF
DNA: TGCAGCGGAGTGTCGGGGGCATTTGACGAGCAGTACTTC
D: .
J: TRBJ2-7
V: TRBV29-1
size: few

CDR3: CASSFGYYNEQFF
DNA: TGTGCCAGCAGCTTCGGTTACTACAATGAGCAGTTCTTC
D: .
J: TRBJ2-1
V: TRBV7-2
size: .

CDR3: CASSLVAAPQETQYF
DNA: TGTGCCAGCAGCTTGGTCGCGGCCCCCCAAGAGACCCAGTACTTC
D: .
J: TRBJ2-5
V: TRBV5-8
size: many

CDR3: CASSLVASGGFETQYF
DNA: TGTGCCAGCAGCTTGGTCGCTAGCGGGGGTTTTGAGACCCAGTACTTC
D: TRBD2
J: TRBJ2-5
V: TRBV5-6
size: many

CDR3: CASSGQVGREQYF
DNA: TGTGCCAGCAGCGGACAGGTGGGACGTGAGCAGTACTTC
D: TRBD1
J: TRBJ2-7
V: TRBV28
size: many

CDR3: CATRDRGSETQYF
DNA: TGCGCCACCAGGGACAGGGGAAGCGAGACCCAGTACTTC
D: TRBD1
J: TRBJ2-5
V: TRBV10-2
size: few

CDR3: CSASRALYGYTF
DNA: TGCAGTGCCTCCAGGGCCCTCTATGGCTACACCTTC
D: .
J: TRBJ1-2
V: TRBV20-1
size: .

CDR3: CASSEFAAGENTGELFF
DNA: TGTGCCAGCAGTGAATTTGCAGCGGGTGAGAACACCGGGGAGCTGTTTTTT
D: .
J: TRBJ2-2
V: TRBV6-1
size: few

CDR3: CSARDVQGAEDTEAFF
DNA: TGCAGTGCTAGAGATGTACAGGGGGCGGAGGACACTGAAGCTTTCTTT
D: TRBD1
J: TRBJ1-1
V: TRBV20-1
size: many

CDR3: CASSSPQKAYEQYF
DNA: TGTGCCAGCAGCTCACCACAGAAAGCCTACGAGCAGTACTTC
D: .
J: TRBJ2-7
V: TRBV7-9
size: few

CDR3: CASSLRGAGNEQFF
DNA: TGTGCCAGCAGCCTGAGAGGGGCGGGAAATGAGCAGTTCTTC
D: .
J: TRBJ2-1
V: TRBV9
size: few

CDR3: CSAWNNEQFF
DNA: TGCAGTGCTTGGAATAATGAGCAGTTCTTC
D: .
J: TRBJ2-1
V: TRBV20-1
size: many

CDR3: CSAKKGSYTEAFF
DNA: TGCAGTGCTAAGAAAGGCAGTTACACTGAAGCTTTCTTT
D: .
J: TRBJ1-1
V: TRBV20-1
size: many

CDR3: CATCSGTVNEKLFF
DNA: TGTGCCACCTGTTCCGGGACAGTGAATGAAAAACTGTTTTTT
D: TRBD1
J: TRBJ1-4
V: TRBV7-2
size: many

CDR3: CASSRQAPYEQYF
DNA: TGTGCCAGCAGTCGTCAGGCTCCCTACGAGCAGTACTTC
D: .
J: TRBJ2-7
V: TRBV28
size: many

CDR3: CATSERGGYTF
DNA: TGTGCCACCAGTGAAAGGGGGGGCTACACCTTC
D: .
J: TRBJ1-2
V: TRBV2
size: .

CDR3: CASSLRGRDEKLFF
DNA: TGTGCCAGCAGCCTCAGGGGGCGGGACGAAAAACTGTTTTTT
D: TRBD1
J: TRBJ1-4
V: TRBV4-2
size: few